These T cell receptor beta chains were read from a single sample in a study of blood T cell repertoires in COVID-19. The repertoire was sequenced with immunoSEQ multiplex PCR; TCRdb's copy has only in-frame clones and lacks some. The table shows almost 25,000 clones, with just over 90% occurring only once. The sample was peripheral blood. The receptors here all came from a man between 65 and 85 years old with active COVID-19. The CDR3 runs from the conserved cysteine through the conserved F or W. A D gene is named only where the DNA matches it firmly. The size field is filled for only some rows; it gives once, few, many or a size class.

d_call: TRBD1; j_call: TRBJ2-4; clone_size: NA; v_call: TRBV28; cdr3_nt: TGTGCCACCAGCGTGACAGGGCTAGCCAAAAACATTCAGTACTTC; cdr3_aa: CATSVTGLAKNIQYF
d_call: TRBD2; j_call: TRBJ2-2; clone_size: NA; v_call: TRBV19; cdr3_nt: TGTGCCAGTAGCTCCGGGACTAGATGGACCGGGGAGCTGTTTTTT; cdr3_aa: CASSSGTRWTGELFF
d_call: NA; j_call: TRBJ2-2; clone_size: NA; v_call: TRBV5-1; cdr3_nt: TGCGCCAGCAGCTCAACGACAGCGAACACCGGGGAGCTGTTTTTT; cdr3_aa: CASSSTTANTGELFF
d_call: TRBD2; j_call: TRBJ2-3; clone_size: NA; v_call: TRBV18; cdr3_nt: TGTGCCAGCTCACCACCCCGACTAGCCCGAGACTCAGATACGCAGTATTTT; cdr3_aa: CASSPPRLARDSDTQYF
d_call: NA; j_call: TRBJ1-2; clone_size: NA; v_call: TRBV28; cdr3_nt: TGTGCCAGCAGTTTGGGTGGGGCCAACTATGGCTACACCTTC; cdr3_aa: CASSLGGANYGYTF
d_call: NA; j_call: TRBJ1-1; clone_size: NA; v_call: TRBV7-2; cdr3_nt: TGTGCCAGCAGCTTAGTTGGGCAGGGCCGTAGCGAAGCTTTCTTT; cdr3_aa: CASSLVGQGRSEAFF
d_call: TRBD1; j_call: TRBJ2-7; clone_size: NA; v_call: TRBV7-2; cdr3_nt: TGTGCCAGCAGCCCGACAGGGGGAAGGAACTACGAGCAGTACTTC; cdr3_aa: CASSPTGGRNYEQYF
d_call: TRBD2; j_call: TRBJ2-5; clone_size: NA; v_call: TRBV4-2; cdr3_nt: TGTGCCAGCAGCCAAGATACCCTAGCGGGAGGGAGGGGGCAAGAGACCCAGTACTTC; cdr3_aa: CASSQDTLAGGRGQETQYF
d_call: TRBD2; j_call: TRBJ2-1; clone_size: NA; v_call: TRBV6-2/TRBV6-3; cdr3_nt: TGTGCCAGCAGTTACGGGACTAGCGGCCGACGGGAGCAGTTCTTC; cdr3_aa: CASSYGTSGRREQFF
d_call: TRBD2; j_call: TRBJ2-2; clone_size: NA; v_call: TRBV5-1; cdr3_nt: TGCGCCAGCAGCTTCGGCCGAACAGTAGCGGGGGAGAACGCCGGGGAGCTGTTTTTT; cdr3_aa: CASSFGRTVAGENAGELFF
d_call: NA; j_call: TRBJ1-5; clone_size: NA; v_call: TRBV21-1; cdr3_nt: TGTGCCAGCAGCAAGGAGGACAGGGGCGAAGACTATAGCAATCAGCCCCAGCATTTT; cdr3_aa: CASSKEDRGEDYSNQPQHF
d_call: TRBD2; j_call: TRBJ2-7; clone_size: NA; v_call: TRBV5-4; cdr3_nt: TGTGCCAGCAGCTCCGCGGGAGTAGTGTACGAGCAGTACTTC; cdr3_aa: CASSSAGVVYEQYF
d_call: TRBD1; j_call: TRBJ2-3; clone_size: NA; v_call: TRBV7-3; cdr3_nt: TGTGCCAGCAGTCTAACAGGGGGGACAGATACGCAGTATTTT; cdr3_aa: CASSLTGGTDTQYF
d_call: TRBD1; j_call: TRBJ1-1; clone_size: NA; v_call: TRBV6-5; cdr3_nt: TGTGCCAGCAGTTACAGGGGACAGGGAAACACTGAAGCTTTCTTT; cdr3_aa: CASSYRGQGNTEAFF
d_call: NA; j_call: TRBJ2-1; clone_size: once; v_call: TRBV6-2/TRBV6-3; cdr3_nt: TGTGCCAGCAGTCCACAGAGCGGCTCCTACAATGAGCAGTTCTTC; cdr3_aa: CASSPQSGSYNEQFF
d_call: TRBD2; j_call: TRBJ2-1; clone_size: NA; v_call: TRBV28; cdr3_nt: TGTGCCAGCAGGGTAGCGGGAGGCGGATACAATGAGCAGTTCTTC; cdr3_aa: CASRVAGGGYNEQFF
d_call: NA; j_call: TRBJ2-1; clone_size: once; v_call: TRBV11-1; cdr3_nt: TGTGCCAGCAGGTTGCGGGACTCCCGGCGCGGTGAGCAGTTCTTC; cdr3_aa: CASRLRDSRRGEQFF
d_call: NA; j_call: TRBJ2-2; clone_size: NA; v_call: TRBV29-1; cdr3_nt: TGCAGCGTTGAAGTCGACGGAGTGGTGAACACCGGGGAGCTGTTTTTT; cdr3_aa: CSVEVDGVVNTGELFF
d_call: TRBD1; j_call: TRBJ2-1; clone_size: NA; v_call: TRBV30; cdr3_nt: TGTGCCTGGAGTACCGGACAGGTGGCCTACAATGAGCAGTTCTTC; cdr3_aa: CAWSTGQVAYNEQFF
d_call: NA; j_call: TRBJ2-1; clone_size: NA; v_call: TRBV9; cdr3_nt: TGTGCCAGCAGCGGGGTTCCTAGCTCCTACAATGAGCAGTTCTTC; cdr3_aa: CASSGVPSSYNEQFF
d_call: NA; j_call: TRBJ1-4; clone_size: NA; v_call: TRBV6-6; cdr3_nt: TGTGCCAGCAGTTCTGGACTCCGAACTAATGAAAAACTGTTTTTT; cdr3_aa: CASSSGLRTNEKLFF
d_call: NA; j_call: TRBJ1-1; clone_size: NA; v_call: TRBV7-2; cdr3_nt: TGTGCCAGCAGCTTAGCTCCGGGGGTTACTGAAGCTTTCTTT; cdr3_aa: CASSLAPGVTEAFF
d_call: NA; j_call: TRBJ2-1; clone_size: NA; v_call: TRBV7-8; cdr3_nt: TGTGCCAGCAGCAGCGGACAGTTGAATGAGCAGTTCTTC; cdr3_aa: CASSSGQLNEQFF
d_call: NA; j_call: TRBJ1-5; clone_size: NA; v_call: TRBV28; cdr3_nt: TGTGCCAGCAGTCCGGCGGGGACCTATAATCAGCCCCAGCATTTT; cdr3_aa: CASSPAGTYNQPQHF
d_call: TRBD1; j_call: TRBJ1-1; clone_size: NA; v_call: TRBV7-9; cdr3_nt: TGTGCCAGCAGCCGGACGGACAGGGTTAATGTAGCTTTCTTT; cdr3_aa: CASSRTDRVNVAFF
d_call: TRBD2; j_call: TRBJ2-5; clone_size: NA; v_call: TRBV29-1; cdr3_nt: TGCAGCGGGGGTAGGACTAGCGGACAAGAGACCCAGTACTTC; cdr3_aa: CSGGRTSGQETQYF
d_call: NA; j_call: TRBJ2-7; clone_size: NA; v_call: TRBV19; cdr3_nt: TGTGCCAGTAGTATTCGGGGAGGAGGCTACGAGCAGTACTTC; cdr3_aa: CASSIRGGGYEQYF
d_call: NA; j_call: TRBJ2-7; clone_size: NA; v_call: TRBV4-1; cdr3_nt: TGCGCCAGCAGCCAAGAGGAGCGGCGGGATTACTACGAGCAGTACTTC; cdr3_aa: CASSQEERRDYYEQYF
d_call: NA; j_call: TRBJ2-3; clone_size: NA; v_call: TRBV5-6; cdr3_nt: TGTGCCAGCAGCGAAACAGGAGGGGTCACAGATACGCAGTATTTT; cdr3_aa: CASSETGGVTDTQYF
d_call: NA; j_call: TRBJ2-3; clone_size: NA; v_call: TRBV5-1; cdr3_nt: TGCGCCAGCAGCAGGAGCGGTACAGATACGCAGTATTTT; cdr3_aa: CASSRSGTDTQYF
d_call: NA; j_call: TRBJ2-1; clone_size: NA; v_call: TRBV10-3; cdr3_nt: TGTGCCATCACCCGGGACTCGTCTCCCTACAATGAGCAGTTCTTC; cdr3_aa: CAITRDSSPYNEQFF
d_call: NA; j_call: TRBJ2-7; clone_size: NA; v_call: TRBV18; cdr3_nt: TGTGCCAGCTCACCACCGGGACATAGATCCTACGAGCAGTACTTC; cdr3_aa: CASSPPGHRSYEQYF
d_call: TRBD1; j_call: TRBJ2-5; clone_size: NA; v_call: TRBV5-1; cdr3_nt: TGCGCCAGCAGCTTGGGGGGACAGGGTTCGCAAGAGACCCAGTACTTC; cdr3_aa: CASSLGGQGSQETQYF
d_call: NA; j_call: TRBJ1-5; clone_size: NA; v_call: TRBV4-1; cdr3_nt: TGCGCCAGCAGCCGGGAAGGAGGCCAGCCCCAGCATTTT; cdr3_aa: CASSREGGQPQHF
d_call: TRBD1; j_call: TRBJ1-5; clone_size: NA; v_call: TRBV2; cdr3_nt: TGTGCCAGCAGTGGGGGCCGGACAGGGGGCGGCAATCAGCCCCAGCATTTT; cdr3_aa: CASSGGRTGGGNQPQHF
d_call: TRBD1; j_call: TRBJ2-5; clone_size: NA; v_call: TRBV9; cdr3_nt: TGTGCCAGCAGCCCTCGGACAGGGGGCGGGGAGACCCAGTACTTC; cdr3_aa: CASSPRTGGGETQYF
d_call: NA; j_call: TRBJ1-1; clone_size: NA; v_call: TRBV6-2/TRBV6-3; cdr3_nt: TGTGCCAGCAGCTCAGGAAGCCTCAGGGTCGCATACACTGAAGCTTTCTTT; cdr3_aa: CASSSGSLRVAYTEAFF
d_call: NA; j_call: TRBJ1-2; clone_size: NA; v_call: TRBV7-9; cdr3_nt: TGTGCCAGCAGCCGAAGGCGGGAAGACTATGGCTACACCTTC; cdr3_aa: CASSRRREDYGYTF
d_call: TRBD2; j_call: TRBJ2-7; clone_size: NA; v_call: TRBV4-3; cdr3_nt: TGCGCCAGCAGCCAAGAAGTACTAGCGGGAGGAGAGCAGTACTTC; cdr3_aa: CASSQEVLAGGEQYF
d_call: NA; j_call: TRBJ2-2; clone_size: NA; v_call: TRBV7-2; cdr3_nt: TGTGCCAGCAGCTTACCCGGGGATCTAACCGGGGAGCTGTTTTTT; cdr3_aa: CASSLPGDLTGELFF
d_call: TRBD2; j_call: TRBJ2-1; clone_size: NA; v_call: TRBV10-3; cdr3_nt: TGTGCCATCAGCCGGACTAGCGGGAGGGAAATCTACAATGAGCAGTTCTTC; cdr3_aa: CAISRTSGREIYNEQFF
d_call: TRBD1; j_call: TRBJ2-5; clone_size: NA; v_call: TRBV7-2; cdr3_nt: TGTGCCAGCAGCTCCAACAGGGGCCAGGAGACCCAGTACTTC; cdr3_aa: CASSSNRGQETQYF
d_call: TRBD1; j_call: TRBJ1-2; clone_size: NA; v_call: TRBV9; cdr3_nt: TGTGCCAGCAGCGCGTTGGGGACAGGACATGGCTACACCTTC; cdr3_aa: CASSALGTGHGYTF
d_call: TRBD1; j_call: TRBJ1-1; clone_size: NA; v_call: TRBV27; cdr3_nt: TGTGCCAGCAGGCGACGACAGGGGCCCGGTTGGACTGAAGCTTTCTTT; cdr3_aa: CASRRRQGPGWTEAFF
d_call: TRBD1; j_call: TRBJ2-6; clone_size: NA; v_call: TRBV24-1; cdr3_nt: TGTGCCACCAGTGACCTGGGACAGGTCTCTGGGGCCAACGTCCTGACTTTC; cdr3_aa: CATSDLGQVSGANVLTF
d_call: NA; j_call: TRBJ2-7; clone_size: NA; v_call: TRBV5-1; cdr3_nt: TGCGCCAGCAGCTTGGCCCAAAGCGGGCCCTACGAGCAGTACTTC; cdr3_aa: CASSLAQSGPYEQYF
d_call: NA; j_call: TRBJ1-5; clone_size: few; v_call: TRBV6-5; cdr3_nt: TGTGCCAGCAGCCCCGGCAGCGGGGGCAATCAGCCCCAGCATTTT; cdr3_aa: CASSPGSGGNQPQHF
d_call: TRBD1; j_call: TRBJ1-2; clone_size: NA; v_call: TRBV10-3; cdr3_nt: TGTGCCATCAGGGGGACAGGACTTTTCTATGGCTACACCTTC; cdr3_aa: CAIRGTGLFYGYTF
d_call: NA; j_call: TRBJ2-1; clone_size: NA; v_call: TRBV19; cdr3_nt: TGTGCCAGTAAGCCGTATACCTACAATGAGCAGTTCTTC; cdr3_aa: CASKPYTYNEQFF
d_call: TRBD1; j_call: TRBJ1-1; clone_size: NA; v_call: TRBV18; cdr3_nt: TGTGCCAGCTCACCGCCGGGACAGGGGGCGCCAGGGGACACTGAAGCTTTCTTT; cdr3_aa: CASSPPGQGAPGDTEAFF
d_call: NA; j_call: TRBJ1-4; clone_size: NA; v_call: TRBV7-2; cdr3_nt: TGTGCCAGCAGCGAAAGACTCACCCAGCGGGAAAAACTGTTTTTT; cdr3_aa: CASSERLTQREKLFF
d_call: TRBD2; j_call: TRBJ2-1; clone_size: NA; v_call: TRBV2; cdr3_nt: TGTGCCAGCAGTCCAAGGATTAGCGGGAGGTTGGATGAGCAGTTCTTC; cdr3_aa: CASSPRISGRLDEQFF
d_call: NA; j_call: TRBJ2-5; clone_size: NA; v_call: TRBV4-3; cdr3_nt: TGCGCCAGCAGCCAAGGTTCCTCTCACCAAGAGACCCAGTACTTC; cdr3_aa: CASSQGSSHQETQYF
d_call: NA; j_call: TRBJ2-1; clone_size: NA; v_call: TRBV7-9; cdr3_nt: TGTGCCAGCAGGAGGGGGAGCTCCTACAATGAGCAGTTCTTC; cdr3_aa: CASRRGSSYNEQFF
d_call: TRBD2; j_call: TRBJ2-7; clone_size: NA; v_call: TRBV5-5; cdr3_nt: TGTGCCAGCAGCTTGTCCAGGAGCGGGAGAGGTTACGAGCAGTACTTC; cdr3_aa: CASSLSRSGRGYEQYF